This T cell receptor beta chain emerged from a study of shared clonotypes between healthy human individuals. The study's findings and limits: The study found roughly 5% of naive CD4 clonotypes shared across a few donors.

The V gene's germline CDR1 is SNHLY and CDR2 FYNNEI. The junction had 5 bases not matched to a gene; V was cut back by 7 bases and J by 1 base. CDR3 length equals 15 residues. Comment on this clone: The antigen remains unidentified.

TCRdb keeps only in-frame clones here, not all; method: immunoSEQ multiplex PCR. The sample lists about 1.5 million clones, over 95% occurring once. This sequence originates from a man aged 25-45 years in good health. The chain has TRBV2 and TRBJ1-5; 9 nucleotides agree with TRBD1. Sequencing was performed on naive CD4+ T cells sorted from blood. Subset described: CD45RA+ positively selected. CDR3 region: CASMTDRGSNQPQHF. The CDR3 DNA follows: TGTGCCAGCATGACCGACAGGGGGAGCAATCAGCCCCAGCATTTT.